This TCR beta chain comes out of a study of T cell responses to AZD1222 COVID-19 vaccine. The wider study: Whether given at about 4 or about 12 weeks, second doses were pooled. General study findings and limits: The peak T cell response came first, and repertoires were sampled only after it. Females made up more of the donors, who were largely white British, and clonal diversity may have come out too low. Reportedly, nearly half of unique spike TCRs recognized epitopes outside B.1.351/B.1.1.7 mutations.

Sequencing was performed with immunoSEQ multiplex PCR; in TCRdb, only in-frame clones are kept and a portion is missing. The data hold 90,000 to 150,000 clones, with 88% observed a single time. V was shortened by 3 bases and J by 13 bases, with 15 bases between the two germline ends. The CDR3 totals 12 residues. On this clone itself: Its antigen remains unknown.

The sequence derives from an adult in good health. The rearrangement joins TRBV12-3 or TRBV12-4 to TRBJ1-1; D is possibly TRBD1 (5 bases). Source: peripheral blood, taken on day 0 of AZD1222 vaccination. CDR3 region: CASSLGDLSVFF. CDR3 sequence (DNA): TGTGCCAGCAGTTTGGGGGATCTTTCTGTTTTCTTT.